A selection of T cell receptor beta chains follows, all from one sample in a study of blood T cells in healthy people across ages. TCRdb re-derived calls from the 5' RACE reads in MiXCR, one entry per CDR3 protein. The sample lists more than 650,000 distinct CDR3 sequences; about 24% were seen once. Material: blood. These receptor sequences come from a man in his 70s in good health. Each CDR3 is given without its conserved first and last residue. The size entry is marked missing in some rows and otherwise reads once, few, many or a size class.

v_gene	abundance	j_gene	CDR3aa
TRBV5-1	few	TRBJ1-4	ASSLTLTGGAGEKLF
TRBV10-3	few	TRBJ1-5	AISESADCNQPQH
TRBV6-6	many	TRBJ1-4	ASSIRLGGDEKLF
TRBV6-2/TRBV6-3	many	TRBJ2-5	ASSRLALGETQY
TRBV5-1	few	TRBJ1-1	ASSLQTNTEAF
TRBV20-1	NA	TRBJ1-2	SARVEVGYGYT
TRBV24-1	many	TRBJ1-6	ATSAAANSPLH
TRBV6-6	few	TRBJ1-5	ASSYRGRGDQPQH
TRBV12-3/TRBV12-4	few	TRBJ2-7	ASSLGGTRPYEQY
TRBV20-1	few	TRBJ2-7	SVSSGRGNNEQY
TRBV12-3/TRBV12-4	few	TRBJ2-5	ASSLKQGTGLVTQY
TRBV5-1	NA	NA	ASSFLGFYEQY
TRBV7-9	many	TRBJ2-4	ASSLGGIQSKNIQY
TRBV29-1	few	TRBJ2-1	SVQRQGNNEQF
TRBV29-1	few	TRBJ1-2	SVGGDSNYGYT
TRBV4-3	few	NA	ASSHSGGRPLGHEQF
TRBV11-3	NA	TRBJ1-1	ASSPRSGSEAF
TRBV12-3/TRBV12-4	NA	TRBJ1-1	ASSLAVADTEAF
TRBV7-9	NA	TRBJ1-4	ASSFKGSYEKLF
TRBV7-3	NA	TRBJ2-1	ASSLRSRPYRTEFNEQF
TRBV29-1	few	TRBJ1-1	SVEPGTAEAF
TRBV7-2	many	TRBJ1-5	ASSLGTGGLEPQH
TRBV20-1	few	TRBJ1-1	SARAPGGTVSEAF
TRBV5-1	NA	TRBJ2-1	ASQWGDRAYNEQF
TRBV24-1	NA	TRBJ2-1	ATSARTGNGNEQF
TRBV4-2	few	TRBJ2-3	ASSQEGLAGSTDTQY
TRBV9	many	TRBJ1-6	ASSDGTLDNSPLH
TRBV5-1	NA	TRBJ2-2	ASSSPGGANTGELF
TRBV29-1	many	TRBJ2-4	SVRGQENIQY
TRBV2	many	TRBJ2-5	ASGGRETQY
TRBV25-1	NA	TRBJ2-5	ASSEYGEWDSLGTQY
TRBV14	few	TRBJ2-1	ASSQDLSGKYNEQF
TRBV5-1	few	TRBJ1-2	ASSPQGRLGGYT
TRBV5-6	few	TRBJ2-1	ASSLVTSGYNEQF
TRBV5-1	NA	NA	ASSVDGTYEQY
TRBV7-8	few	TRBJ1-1	ASSSKGRASNEAF
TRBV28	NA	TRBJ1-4	ASSTPGRSNEKLF
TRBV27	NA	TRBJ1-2	ASSPQGQGALNYGYT
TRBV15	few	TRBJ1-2	ATSRDKAGIANYGYT
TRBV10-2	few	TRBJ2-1	ASSESYTGGPYNEQF
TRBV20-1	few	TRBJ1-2	SALQGQGLAGYT
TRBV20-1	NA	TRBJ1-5	SASSGQIYSNQPQH
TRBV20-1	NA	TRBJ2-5	SASKTPDYQETQY
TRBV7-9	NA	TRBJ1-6	ASSIRTGRNSPLH
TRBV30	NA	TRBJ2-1	AWSVTSGYNEQF
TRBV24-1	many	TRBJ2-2	AISPGRRNPNTGELF
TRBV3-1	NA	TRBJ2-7	ASSQDRGVEQY
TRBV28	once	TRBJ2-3	AVIGVVGTDTQY